What follows are 19 T cell receptor beta chains derived from one specimen sequenced in a study of T-cell reconstitution after alpha-beta-depleted transplantation in children. Unique molecular identifiers were used to barcode this TCRbeta library. Each CDR3 protein is one row after TCRdb ran MiXCR on the PCR reads. Of roughly 200,000 distinct CDR3 sequences listed, around 10% are singletons. The sequencing used PBMCs from the stem cell graft donor, collected from the stem cell graft. All receptors derive from a human donor who donated a stem cell graft to a child with acute lymphoblastic leukemia.

There are many counts of this clonotype. The chain employs TRBV20-1 and TRBJ2-3; 7 bases match TRBD1. The trim removed 0 bases at V and 2 bases at J, leaving 5 bases unmatched. The CDR3 covers 15 residues. Germline V lookup: CDR1 DFQATT, CDR2 SNEGSKA (reference sequence). The CDR3 coding sequence is TGCAGTGCTAGAGATTGGGACAGTAACACAGATACGCAGTATTTT. Encoded protein: CSARDWDSNTDTQYF.

There are many counts of this clonotype. The chain links TRBV29-1 to TRBJ2-1; 13 nucleotides match TRBD2. Germline V gene data show CDR1 as SQVTM and CDR2 as ANQGSEA. With V trimmed by 4 bases and J by 5 bases, 14 bases remained unmatched. The CDR3 totals 18 residues. In DNA, the CDR3 is TGCAGCGTTGCCATCCCCCTCACAGGACTAGCGGGGGACAATGAGCAGTTCTTC. Its translation: CSVAIPLTGLAGDNEQFF.

There are many counts of this clonotype. The chain recombines TRBV10-2 with TRBJ1-5; D may be TRBD1 (5 bases). The CDR3 consists of 15 residues. V dropped 3 bases and J dropped 3 bases, with 12 bases sitting between them. Germline-derived CDR1 and CDR2 are WSHSY and SAAADI. CDR3 in DNA: TGCGCCAGCAGTGAATCACAGGCCTTCAATCAGCCCCAGCATTTT. It is translated as CASSESQAFNQPQHF.

This clonotype was counted between two and nine times. This chain links TRBV10-3 with TRBJ2-7; 10 bases match TRBD2. The CDR3 length is 16 residues. Germline loops: CDR1 ENHRY, CDR2 SYGVKD. V lost 4 bases and J lost 3; bases outside the gene matches: 9. CDR3 nucleotides: TGTGCCATCAGTGGTGGGCTGAGGACTAGCGGCTACGAGCAGTACTTC. This codes for CAISGGLRTSGYEQYF.

Of note for this clonotype: The junction departs from the called germline gene at one end, perhaps through a read error. The V gene is TRBV4-1, the J gene TRBJ2-7; perhaps TRBD2 as D (5 bases). From germline, CDR1 is MGHRA and CDR2 YSYEKL. This CDR3 is built from 15 residues. CDR3 DNA: TGCGCCAGCAGCCAAGTTGTCGCTAGCTCCTGCGAGCAGTACTTC. It is translated as CASSQVVASSCEQYF.

The chain joins TRBV7-2 to TRBJ1-3, with D tentatively TRBD1 (5 bases). Germline V CDR1 and CDR2: SGHTA, FQGNSA. V was pared by 5 bases and J by 4 bases, with 18 bases between. The CDR3 loop spans 16 amino acids. The CDR3 region has the DNA TGTGCCAGCAGCCCCCGGGCCAGGGCTGCAGGAAACACCATATATTTT. It specifies CASSPRARAAGNTIYF.

This clonotype showed up many times. This rearrangement joins TRBV5-1 to TRBJ2-7; D is unresolved. CDR3 length: 11 residues. The germline CDR1 and CDR2 sequences are SGHRS and YFSETQ. V shed 7 bases and J shed 2 bases, with 7 bases lying between them. The CDR3 sequence: CASAGTYEQYF. CDR3 nucleotides: TGCGCCAGCGCCGGTACCTACGAGCAGTACTTC.

The table lists this clonotype with many counts. This chain joins TRBV5-1 and TRBJ2-2, with D hard to call. The CDR3 has 15 amino acids. Per germline, CDR1 SGHRS and CDR2 YFSETQ. V shed 6 bases and J shed 1 base, with 13 bases lying between them. The CDR3 reads CASMGGAMNTGELFF. As DNA, the CDR3 is TGCGCCAGCATGGGCGGAGCCATGAACACCGGGGAGCTGTTTTTT.

The chain employs TRBV7-9 and TRBJ1-1, with D perhaps TRBD1 (6 bases). Germline CDR1 is SEHNR and CDR2 is FQNEAQ (reference sequence). CDR3 length: 14 residues. Trimming took off 5 bases at V and 5 bases at J, with 15 bases between the two ends. CDR3 sequence: CASSMGGGGTEAFF. CDR3 coding DNA: TGTGCCAGCAGCATGGGTGGAGGGGGAACTGAAGCTTTCTTT.

This clonotype was picked up a small number of times. The V gene is TRBV20-1, the J gene TRBJ1-2; the match to TRBD1 covers 9 bases. J was trimmed by 1 base and V by 0 bases; bases with no gene match: 9. In germline, CDR1 is DFQATT, CDR2 SNEGSKA (reference sequence). The CDR3 runs to 17 residues. CDR3 DNA sequence: TGCAGTGCTAGAGAACACCCGGGACAGGGAAATAACTATGGCTACACCTTC. This gives the protein CSAREHPGQGNNYGYTF.

This clonotype was counted at least ten times. V usage is TRBV20-1 and J usage is TRBJ2-2; no firm D call. The V gene lost 6 bases and the J gene lost 6 bases, with 8 bases spanning the gap. This CDR3 is built from 11 residues. Germline-derived CDR1 and CDR2 are DFQATT and SNEGSKA (reference sequence). CDR3 DNA: TGCAGTGCCCCCAGCGCCGGGGAGCTGTTTTTT. It yields the protein CSAPSAGELFF.

This clonotype was detected ten times or more. V and J are TRBV3-1 and TRBJ2-1; D perhaps matches TRBD2 (7 bases). Germline CDR1 LGHDT, CDR2 YNNKEL (reference sequence). The V and J ends lost 6 bases and 5 bases respectively, with 14 bases between them. CDR3 length: 14 amino acids. CDR3 DNA sequence: TGTGCCAGCAGTTTGGGGGGGGCCAACAATGAGCAGTTCTTC. The encoded protein is CASSLGGANNEQFF.

The sample holds many counts of this clonotype. The chain links TRBV10-3 to TRBJ2-2; 8 bases fit TRBD1. The CDR3 totals 13 residues. Unmatched junction bases numbered 5, after V lost 7 bases and J lost 7 bases. Germline lookup yields CDR1 ENHRY and CDR2 SYGVKD. The chain's CDR3 is CAITPGGFGELFF. The CDR3 coding sequence is TGTGCCATCACACCAGGGGGCTTCGGGGAGCTGTTTTTT.

This chain joins TRBV19 and TRBJ2-1, with D perhaps TRBD1 or TRBD2 (7 bases each). Looked up from germline, CDR1 is LNHDA and CDR2 is SQIVND (reference sequence). Trimming stripped 8 bases from V and 4 bases from J, with 15 bases between. The CDR3 covers 14 residues. The CDR3 is CASHTGEGYNEQFF. CDR3 in DNA: TGTGCCAGTCATACAGGGGAGGGATACAATGAGCAGTTCTTC.

This clonotype was seen only a few times. The V call is TRBV5-1, the J call TRBJ1-2; tentative D call: TRBD1 (6 bases). There are 14 residues in the CDR3. Trimming removed 4 bases from V and 7 bases from J, with 17 bases in between. The germline V gene encodes CDR1 SGHRS and CDR2 YFSETQ. The CDR3 sequence: CASSATGTMRGYTF. The CDR3, as DNA: TGCGCCAGCAGCGCGACCGGGACAATGCGTGGCTACACCTTC.

This clonotype occurred a few times. J is TRBJ2-1 and V is TRBV5-5; no firm D call. The germline CDR1 and CDR2 sequences are SGHKS and YYEKEE (reference sequence). The V end was cut by 5 bases, the J end by 8 bases, with 20 bases between. The CDR3 is 15 residues long. Here the CDR3 DNA reads TGTGCCAGCAGTTTCCGTTCTCGTAGTTTAGATGAGCAGTTCTTC. This translates into CASSFRSRSLDEQFF.

This clonotype was detected ten times or more. The rearrangement joins TRBV2 to TRBJ2-2; D remains ambiguous. Germline assignment: CDR1 SNHLY and CDR2 FYNNEI. The V end was cut by 4 bases, the J end by 6 bases, with 9 bases between. This CDR3 region has 13 residues. This CDR3 reads CASSVMGSGELFF. The CDR3 nucleotides read TGTGCCAGCAGTGTGATGGGTTCCGGGGAGCTGTTTTTT.

The J gene is TRBJ2-5, the V gene TRBV5-1; 7 positions match TRBD2. The V and J ends lost 3 bases and 5 bases, in that order; junction bases with no gene match: 4. Germline loops: CDR1 SGHRS, CDR2 YFSETQ. The CDR3 is 13 amino acids. The CDR3 sequence: CASSSGGDETQYF. In DNA form, the CDR3 reads TGCGCCAGCAGCTCTGGGGGGGACGAGACCCAGTACTTC.

This clonotype was seen a handful of times. The rearrangement uses TRBV5-6 and TRBJ2-1; the D is unclear. The CDR3 length is 15 residues. Germline V gene lookup returns CDR1 SGHDT and CDR2 YYEEEE. Trimming pared 0 bases from V and 6 bases from J, leaving 13 bases between. CDR3 residues: CASSLGASPPNEQFF. CDR3 DNA: TGTGCCAGCAGCTTGGGGGCTTCTCCCCCCAATGAGCAGTTCTTC.